The entry that follows covers one TCR beta chain sequence. The target antigen is unknown. The source of the sample is a study of cytomegalovirus exposure and HLA in healthy donors. The study ran its PCR with 60 Vbeta and 13 Jbeta primers. Repertoires were generated with immunoSEQ multiplex PCR, while TCRdb's copy carries only in-frame clones and drops some. The repertoire has 35,000 or so clones, about four fifths of them found once; the top ten carry approximately 8.5%. Regarding the study as a whole: Certain indistinguishable V segments, among them TRBV6-2 and TRBV6-3, were excluded. Solely CMV serostatus was available to characterize immune exposure.

The CDR3 consists of 14 residues. With 1 base removed from V and 3 bases from J, the gap between germline ends came to 9 bases. Germline V gene data show CDR1 as MGHRA and CDR2 as YSYEKL. The rearrangement joins TRBV4-1 to TRBJ1-2; D ambiguous. The TCR comes from a woman between 40 and 55 years old in good health and CMV-seronegative. The sequencing input was PBMCs. The CDR3 loop is CASSQAAAYYGYTF. The CDR3 nucleotides are TGCGCCAGCAGCCAAGCAGCGGCGTACTATGGCTACACCTTC.